The TCR beta chain described here comes from a study of Graves' ophthalmopathy and Graves' hyperthyroidism. General observations from the study: Discrimination between ophthalmopathy and stable hyperthyroidism by a 13-signature model showed approximately 89% sensitivity and 75% to 84% specificity.

Germline lookup yields CDR1 MNHEY and CDR2 SMNVEV (reference sequence). There are 16 residues in the CDR3. Trimming removed 0 bases from V and 2 bases from J; junction bases left unmatched: 4. Note on this clonotype: Its antigen is unknown.

The TCR beta CDR3 regions underwent amplification from RNA transcripts. RT-PCR with HTBI primers came first, then second-round multiplex PCR. Each CDR3 protein gets one entry after TCRdb re-called the multiplex PCR reads with MiXCR. The sample lists a few hundred thousand distinct CDR3 sequences, 15% to 20% occurring once. The sequencing input was peripheral blood. The chain has TRBV27 and TRBJ1-5; 7 bases match TRBD1. The clonotype was recovered from an adult woman with stable Graves' hyperthyroidism. The CDR3 nucleotides read TGTGCCAGCAGTTTATCGGGCAGGGGGGGCAATCAGCCCCAGCATTTT. It specifies CASSLSGRGGNQPQHF.